This T cell receptor beta chain emerged from a study of blood T cell repertoires in COVID-19. Turning to the study itself: COVID-19 samples, acute and convalescent, were from the United States, Italy and Spain. Nucleic acid was either cDNA or gDNA, and it came from T cells, B-cell-depleted T cells, or PBMCs.

Germline lookup yields CDR1 LGHNA and CDR2 YNFKEQ. Unmatched junction bases numbered 8, after V lost 4 bases and J lost 8 bases. This CDR3 comprises 15 residues. Authors' methods: Amplifying reference gene primers gave estimates of nucleated cell counts. Sequenced by immunoSEQ multiplex PCR; TCRdb stores in-frame clones only, minus some. V, J and clone size are taken as reported in that table, and D and trimming were inferred from the DNA itself. This table holds about 88,000 clones, around 93% found once. The TCR comes from a human donor with active COVID-19. The donor label of this sample is uncertain. The material sequenced was peripheral blood. The rearrangement uses TRBV4-2 and TRBJ1-2, with 12 bases aligning to TRBD1. In DNA form, the CDR3 reads TGTGCCAGCAGCCTTCGAGGGACAGGGGGCGACGGCTACACCTTC. Protein: CASSLRGTGGDGYTF.